This T cell receptor (beta chain) appears in the sequencing data of a study of CD8 T cells in Susac syndrome. The authors sequenced TCR beta from blood CD8+ and CD4+ T cells. Purification of the CD8+ and CD4+ T cells relied on negative isolation, and TEMRA cells underwent FACS enrichment. Study results and limitations: It was acknowledged by the study that relatively few individuals were included in its TCR sequencing and HLA analysis.

As regards this clonotype: Its antigen is still unknown.

RNA, at about 0.45 to 1 ug, was reverse transcribed with random hexamers. Amplification of the TCR beta CDR3 was carried out by immunoSEQ multiplex PCR, which spanned a total of 54 Vbeta and 13 Jbeta segments. TCRdb used MiXCR to reprocess the immunoSEQ multiplex PCR reads, holding one entry per CDR3 protein. The sample includes 150,000 to 200,000 distinct CDR3 sequences, about 95% seen only once; the top ten take roughly 0.088%. This CDR3 has 16 residues. Trimming removed 0 bases at V and 9 bases at J, with 15 bases between. From germline, CDR1 is MNHEY and CDR2 SVGAGI. Sequencing was done on a sample of CD4+ T cells from PBMCs. The rearrangement links TRBV6-5 to TRBJ1-6; D gene ambiguous. This receptor was identified in a human donor with multiple sclerosis. DNA for the CDR3: TGTGCCAGCAGTTACTCGAATAAATGGGGAGGTTCACCCCTCCACTTT. This encodes CASSYSNKWGGSPLHF.